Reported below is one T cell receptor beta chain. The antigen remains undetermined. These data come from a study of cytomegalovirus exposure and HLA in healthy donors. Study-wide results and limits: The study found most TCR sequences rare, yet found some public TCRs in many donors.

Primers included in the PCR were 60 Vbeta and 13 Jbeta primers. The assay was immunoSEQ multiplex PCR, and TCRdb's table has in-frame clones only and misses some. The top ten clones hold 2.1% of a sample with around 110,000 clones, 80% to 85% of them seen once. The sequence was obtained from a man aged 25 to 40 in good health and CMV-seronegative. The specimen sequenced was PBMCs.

The CDR3 sequence: CASSFDRNPGYGYTF. CDR3 bases: TGTGCCAGCAGCTTCGACAGAAACCCAGGCTATGGCTACACCTTC. This sequence joins TRBV5-4 and TRBJ1-2, with D perhaps TRBD1 (5 bases). The CDR3 runs 15 residues. Germline V CDR1 and CDR2: SGHNT, YYREEE (reference sequence). The V gene lost 2 bases and the J gene lost 4 bases, with 15 bases spanning the gap.